This paragraph reports one TCR beta chain. Antigen specificity is unknown. Data came from immunoSEQ multiplex PCR; TCRdb stores just in-frame clones and leaves some out. The sample shows around 140,000 clones, roughly 92% of them seen only once. CDR1 and CDR2 (germline): SGHRS, YFSETQ. There are 14 residues in the CDR3. Trimming took 3 bases from V and 1 from J, leaving 10 bases between them. The data stem from a study of T cell responses to AZD1222 COVID-19 vaccine. Study summary: Analysis merged second doses at about 4 or about 12 weeks. Overall study findings and caveats: Most donors were white British and more were female, and clonal diversity was possibly underestimated. Vaccine-related CD4 TCRs covered spike, predominating at 160-218 and 743-854.

The origin of this receptor is an adult in good health. The chain recombines TRBV5-1 with TRBJ1-1; weak D call: TRBD1 (6 bases). The sequencing used peripheral blood, collected on day 0 of AZD1222 vaccination. CDR3 protein: CASSSGASNTEAFF. Here the CDR3 DNA reads TGCGCCAGCAGCTCAGGGGCCTCGAACACTGAAGCTTTCTTT.